A single sample gave rise to the 25 T cell receptor beta chains below, sequenced in a study of blood T cell repertoires in COVID-19 (dated by TCRdb to 2018 to 2020). The library was made by the immunoSEQ multiplex PCR assay. TCRdb limited this immuneACCESS table to in-frame rearrangements with V and J called. A share of clones is missing; checked studies link under half to unresolved V genes, and the rest is unexplained. The sample profile shows roughly 200,000 clones; about nine tenths of them were found once. The ten largest clones add up to 2% to 2.5% of the sample. Material for sequencing was PBMCs or T cells enriched from blood (not recorded which). The source is a woman aged 25 to 39 who had recovered from COVID-19.

This rearrangement joins TRBV15 to TRBJ1-5; D possibly corresponds to TRBD1 (5 bases). V lost 5 bases, J lost 5 bases, and 16 bases lay in between. The CDR3 is 15 residues long. Germline values: CDR1 LNHNV, CDR2 YYDKDF (reference sequence). CDR3 nucleotides: TGTGCCACCAGCTCTCTACAGGCAGTTGATCAGCCCCAGCATTTT. This codes for CATSSLQAVDQPQHF.

The V call is TRBV3-1 (or the pseudogene TRBV3-2), the J call TRBJ2-1, with 12 bases matching TRBD2. CDR3 length: 17 amino acids. Germline values: CDR1 LGHDT, CDR2 YNNKEL (reference sequence). V lost 2 bases to trimming and J lost 7 bases; unmatched junction nucleotides: 9. CDR3 sequence (DNA): TGTGCCAGCAGCCAAATTGCTAGCGGGAGGGCCTTGAATGAGCAGTTCTTC. It encodes CASSQIASGRALNEQFF.

The gene calls are TRBV3-1 (or the pseudogene TRBV3-2) and TRBJ2-3, with D maybe TRBD2 (6 bases). This CDR3 spans 17 amino acids. Germline lookup yields CDR1 LGHDT and CDR2 YNNKEL (reference sequence). Trimming pared 3 bases from V and 2 bases from J, leaving 18 bases between. CDR3 DNA: TGTGCCAGCAGCCATATGGGCACTAGCCTTAACACAGATACGCAGTATTTT. Its translation is CASSHMGTSLNTDTQYF.

This chain links TRBV14 with TRBJ1-1; D uncertain. The CDR3 extends over 13 amino acids. Deletions cut 0 bases from V and 11 bases from J, with 13 bases between. Per the germline V gene, CDR1 is SGHDN and CDR2 is FVKESK. This CDR3 is CASSQDLGSWAFF. CDR3 nucleotide sequence: TGTGCCAGCAGCCAAGATCTAGGTTCGTGGGCTTTCTTT.

V gene TRBV29-1 combines with J gene TRBJ1-2; tentative D call: TRBD1 (5 bases). The CDR3 consists of 14 residues. Trimming left V 6 bases short and J 4 bases short, with 18 bases between. Germline CDR1 SQVTM, CDR2 ANQGSEA. CDR3 protein: CSVGPRQLSYGYTF. The CDR3 nucleotides are TGCAGCGTGGGCCCACGACAGCTCTCCTATGGCTACACCTTC.

In its sample, this clone was seen once. V usage is TRBV7-2 and J usage is TRBJ2-7, with 10 bases matching TRBD1. Trimming cost V 4 bases and J 6 bases; bases outside gene matches: 6. From germline, CDR1 is SGHTA and CDR2 FQGNSA. This CDR3 has 14 residues. CDR3 coding DNA: TGTGCCAGCAGCTCCCCGACAGGGGGCATCGAGCAGTACTTC. Its translation is CASSSPTGGIEQYF.

The rearrangement uses TRBV2 and TRBJ2-1, with 11 bases lining up with TRBD2. CDR3 length: 15 residues. J lost 7 bases, V lost 5 bases, and 7 bases had no gene match. From germline, CDR1 is SNHLY and CDR2 FYNNEI. CDR3 in DNA: TGTGCCAGCAGTATACTAGCGGGAGAGGGTAATGAGCAGTTCTTC. Protein: CASSILAGEGNEQFF. The entire variable domain, with the rest obtained from reference TRBV2 and TRBJ2-1, is as follows: EPEVTQTPSHQVTQMGQEVILRCVPISNHLYFYWYRQILGQKVEFLVSFYNNEISEKSEIFDDQFSVERPDGSNFTLKIRSTKLEDSAMYFCASSILAGEGNEQFFGPGTRLTVL.

The V call is TRBV7-9, the J call TRBJ1-6, with 7 bases matching TRBD1. The CDR3 length is 13 residues. V shed 4 bases and J 10 bases; nucleotides not matched to a gene: 4. Germline CDR1 reads SEHNR; CDR2 reads FQNEAQ (reference sequence). CDR3 DNA sequence: TGTGCCAGCAGCTCCGAAGGGGGCTCACCCCTCCACTTT. Its translation is CASSSEGGSPLHF.

This chain links TRBV19 with TRBJ2-1, with D unresolved. Germline V gene lookup returns CDR1 LNHDA and CDR2 SQIVND (reference sequence). The V and J ends lost 6 bases and 10 bases respectively, with 10 bases between them. The CDR3 is 11 amino acids. DNA of the CDR3: TGTGCCAGTAGGTTTCAAGCCGAGCAGTTCTTC. Translation gives CASRFQAEQFF.

The chain employs TRBV3-1 (or the pseudogene TRBV3-2) and TRBJ2-5, with D unresolved. The V gene lost 5 bases and the J gene lost 4 bases, with 26 bases spanning the gap. Germline V gene lookup returns CDR1 LGHDT and CDR2 YNNKEL (reference sequence). This CDR3 region has 18 residues. The CDR3 coding sequence is TGTGCCAGCAGCAATCCCTTGACTCGACCCCCCATAGGAGAGACCCAGTACTTC. It specifies CASSNPLTRPPIGETQYF.

The chain employs TRBV18 and TRBJ2-7, with 14 bases matching TRBD2. Unmatched junction bases numbered 6, after V lost 2 bases and J lost 3 bases. CDR1 is KGHSH, CDR2 LQKENI, per germline. The CDR3 totals 17 residues. Here the CDR3 reads CASSPLRGTSGSYEQYF. CDR3 DNA sequence: TGTGCCAGCTCACCATTGCGGGGGACTAGCGGGAGCTACGAGCAGTACTTC.

V gene TRBV21-1 combines with J gene TRBJ2-3; the table's D call, TRBD1, has no DNA check behind it. TRBV21-1 is reported as a pseudogene. There are 18 residues in the CDR3. The chain's CDR3 is CASSKGRDSNSYTDTQYF. In DNA, the CDR3 is TGTGCCAGCAGCAAAGGTCGGGACAGTAACTCGTACACAGATACGCAGTATTTT.

The J gene is TRBJ1-1, the V gene TRBV10-3; possible D gene TRBD1, 6 bases. The V end lost 4 bases, the J end lost 1 base, and 10 bases lay between the germline ends. The CDR3 is 14 residues long. Germline V gene lookup returns CDR1 ENHRY and CDR2 SYGVKD. For the CDR3, the DNA is TGTGCCATCAGTGGGAAAGGGGGGAACACTGAAGCTTTCTTT. Protein: CAISGKGGNTEAFF.

V is TRBV4-3 and J is TRBJ2-3, with TRBD2 matching over 11 bases. The junction had 14 bases not matched to a gene; V was cut back by 0 bases and J by 6 bases. There are 19 residues in the CDR3. CDR1 is LGHNA, CDR2 YSLEER, per germline. The CDR3, as DNA: TGCGCCAGCAGCCAAGAGGGGAATTGGCTAGCGGGGGGATTGGATACGCAGTATTTT. Protein product: CASSQEGNWLAGGLDTQYF.

The chain carries TRBV29-1 and TRBJ2-3; TRBD2 is a possible D gene (6 bases). Trimming shortened V by 5 bases and J by 0 bases, and 9 bases separated the two germline ends. The CDR3 is 13 residues long. The germline V gene encodes CDR1 SQVTM and CDR2 ANQGSEA. The CDR3 loop reads CSVSGTSTDTQYF. Written as DNA, the CDR3 is TGCAGCGTTTCCGGGACTAGCACAGATACGCAGTATTTT.

This rearrangement joins TRBV15 to TRBJ1-6; D is unresolved. Germline CDR1 is LNHNV and CDR2 is YYDKDF (reference sequence). Trimming left V 8 bases short and J 8 bases short, with 16 bases between. CDR3 length equals 14 residues. The DNA of the CDR3 is TGTGCCACCGCGGGGAGCGCTTATGATTCACCCCTCCACTTT. Amino acids: CATAGSAYDSPLHF.

For the CDR3, the DNA is TGTGCCAGCAGCTGGCAGGGGGAAAAACTGTTTTTT. It encodes CASSWQGEKLFF. V and J are TRBV5-6 and TRBJ1-4; D might be TRBD1 (6 bases). CDR1 and CDR2 from the germline V gene are SGHDT and YYEEEE. This CDR3 has 12 residues. Trimming took off 3 bases at V and 8 bases at J, with 8 bases between the two ends.

The rearrangement uses TRBV21-1 and TRBJ2-3; TRBD2 is the table's D call and was not checked against the DNA. TRBV21-1 has pseudogene status. The CDR3 totals 15 residues. The CDR3 here is CASTTRGGYTDTQYF. The CDR3 DNA reads as TGTGCCAGCACGACTAGGGGGGGCTACACAGATACGCAGTATTTT.

The chain has TRBV10-3 and TRBJ1-1, with a possible D match to TRBD1 (5 bases). V dropped 5 bases and J dropped 8 bases, with 12 bases sitting between them. Germline V gene lookup returns CDR1 ENHRY and CDR2 SYGVKD. The CDR3 extends over 12 amino acids. CDR3 sequence: CAISRDSREAFF. The CDR3 nucleotides read TGTGCCATCAGTAGGGACTCCCGAGAAGCTTTCTTT.

The chain carries TRBV10-3 and TRBJ2-3, with TRBD1 as a possible D gene (8 bases). V lost 6 bases, J lost 2 bases, and 18 bases lay in between. CDR1 ENHRY and CDR2 SYGVKD come from the germline V gene. The CDR3 runs to 16 residues. The CDR3 region has the DNA TGTGCCATCAGACAAACAGGGGGGGGATACACAGATACGCAGTATTTT. Translation gives CAIRQTGGGYTDTQYF.

The table lists this clone with a count of one. The chain links TRBV6-5 to TRBJ1-1; tentatively, D is TRBD1 (5 bases). CDR3 length equals 14 residues. From germline, CDR1 is MNHEY and CDR2 SVGAGI. Trimming left V 2 bases short and J 2 bases short, with 9 bases between. This CDR3 is CASSYIQGNTEAFF. CDR3 DNA sequence: TGTGCCAGCAGTTACATCCAGGGAAACACTGAAGCTTTCTTT.

The chain is built from TRBV18 and TRBJ2-2; 7 bases are shared with TRBD1. CDR3 size: 15 residues. Germline V gene lookup returns CDR1 KGHSH and CDR2 LQKENI. The J segment lost 6 bases and the V segment lost 6 bases, leaving 10 bases of the junction unmatched. The CDR3 coding sequence is TGTGCCAGCTCTCGGGACAGCCTCGGGTCCGGGGAGCTGTTTTTT. Translated, it gives CASSRDSLGSGELFF.

V gene TRBV23-1 combines with J gene TRBJ2-7; 7 bases are shared with TRBD1. TRBV23-1 is treated as an ORF (open reading frame) with a function not yet certain. CDR3 length equals 14 residues. The ends lost 6 bases at V and 3 bases at J; junction bases unmatched: 8. CDR3 sequence: CASSQNRDSYEQYF. The CDR3 nucleotides are TGCGCCAGCAGCCAAAATAGGGACAGCTACGAGCAGTACTTC.

The chain recombines TRBV18 with TRBJ1-6, with D perhaps matching TRBD1 (6 bases). The CDR3 consists of 16 residues. V lost 6 bases and J 6 bases, leaving 18 bases between the germline ends. The V gene's germline CDR1 is KGHSH and CDR2 LQKENI. The CDR3 sequence is CASSQQGAKPNSPLHF. The DNA for the CDR3 is TGTGCCAGCTCTCAACAGGGCGCTAAACCTAATTCACCCCTCCACTTT.

V gene TRBV18 combines with J gene TRBJ2-4; TRBD1 aligns across 11 bases. This CDR3 is built from 13 residues. The germline CDR1 and CDR2 sequences are KGHSH and LQKENI. J gave up 8 bases and V 5 bases, and 2 bases lay outside the gene matches. The CDR3 nucleotides are TGTGCCAGCTCAGCGGGACAGGGGGACATTCAGTACTTC. Translation: CASSAGQGDIQYF.